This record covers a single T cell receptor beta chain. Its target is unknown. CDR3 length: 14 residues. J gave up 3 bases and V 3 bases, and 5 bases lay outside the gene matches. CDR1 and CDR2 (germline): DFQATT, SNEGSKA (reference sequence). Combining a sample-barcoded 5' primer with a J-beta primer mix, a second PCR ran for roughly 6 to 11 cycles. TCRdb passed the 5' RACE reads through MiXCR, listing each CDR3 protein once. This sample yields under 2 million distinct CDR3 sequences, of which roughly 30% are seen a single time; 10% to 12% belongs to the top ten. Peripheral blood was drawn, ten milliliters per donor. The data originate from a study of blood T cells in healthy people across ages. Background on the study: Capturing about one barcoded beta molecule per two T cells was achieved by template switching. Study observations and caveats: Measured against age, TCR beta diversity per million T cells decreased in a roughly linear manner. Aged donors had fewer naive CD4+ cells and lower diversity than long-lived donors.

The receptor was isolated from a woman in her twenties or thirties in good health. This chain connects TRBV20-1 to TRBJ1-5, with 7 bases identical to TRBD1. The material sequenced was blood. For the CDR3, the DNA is TGCAGTGCTAGTACACAGGGGAACAATCAGCCCCAGCATTTT. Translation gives CSASTQGNNQPQHF.